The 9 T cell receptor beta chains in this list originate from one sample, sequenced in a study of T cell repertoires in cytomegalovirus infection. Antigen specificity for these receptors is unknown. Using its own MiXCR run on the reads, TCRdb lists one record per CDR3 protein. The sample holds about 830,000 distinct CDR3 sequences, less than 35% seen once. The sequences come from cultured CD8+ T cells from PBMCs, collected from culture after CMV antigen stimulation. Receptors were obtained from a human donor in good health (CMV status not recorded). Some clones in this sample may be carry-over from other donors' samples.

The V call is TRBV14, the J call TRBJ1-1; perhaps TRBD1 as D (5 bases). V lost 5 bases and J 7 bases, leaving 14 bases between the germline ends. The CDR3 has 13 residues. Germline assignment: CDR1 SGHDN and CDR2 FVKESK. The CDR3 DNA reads TGTGCCAGCAGCTTTCCCTGGAGGGGTGAAGCTTTCTTT. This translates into CASSFPWRGEAFF. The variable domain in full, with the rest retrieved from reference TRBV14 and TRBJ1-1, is EAGVTQFPSHSVIEKGQTVTLRCDPISGHDNLYWYRRVMGKEIKFLLHFVKESKQDESGMPNNRFLAERTGGTYSTLKVQPAELEDSGVYFCASSFPWRGEAFFGQGTRLTVV.

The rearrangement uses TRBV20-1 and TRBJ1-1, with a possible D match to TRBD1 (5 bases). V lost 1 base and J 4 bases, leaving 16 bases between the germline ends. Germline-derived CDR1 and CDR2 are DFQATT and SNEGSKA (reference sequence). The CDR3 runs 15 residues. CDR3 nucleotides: TGCAGTGCTAGAGGCCGGGCGGGGACCAGCACTGAAGCTTTCTTT. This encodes CSARGRAGTSTEAFF.

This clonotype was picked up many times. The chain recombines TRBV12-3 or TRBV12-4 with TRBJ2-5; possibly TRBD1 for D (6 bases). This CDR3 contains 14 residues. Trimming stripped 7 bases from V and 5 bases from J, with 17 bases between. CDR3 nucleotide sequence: TGTGCCAGCAAAAGGACAGACACCTTCGAGACCCAGTACTTC. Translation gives CASKRTDTFETQYF.

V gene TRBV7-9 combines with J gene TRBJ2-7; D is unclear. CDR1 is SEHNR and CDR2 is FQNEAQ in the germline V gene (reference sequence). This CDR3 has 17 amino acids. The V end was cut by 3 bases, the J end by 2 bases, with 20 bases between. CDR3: CASSLAEGSTSTYEQYV. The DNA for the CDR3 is TGTGCCAGCAGCTTGGCCGAAGGATCGACCTCTACCTACGAGCAGTACGTC.

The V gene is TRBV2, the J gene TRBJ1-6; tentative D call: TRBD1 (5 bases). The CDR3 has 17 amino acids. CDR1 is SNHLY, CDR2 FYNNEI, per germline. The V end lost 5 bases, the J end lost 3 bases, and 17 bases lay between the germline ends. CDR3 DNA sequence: TGTGCCAGCAGTCCTAGTGGGACCACCGTCTATAATTCACCCCTCCACTTT. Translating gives CASSPSGTTVYNSPLHF.

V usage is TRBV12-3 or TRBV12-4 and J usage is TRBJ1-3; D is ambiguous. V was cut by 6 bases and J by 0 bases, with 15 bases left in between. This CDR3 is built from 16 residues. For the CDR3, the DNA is TGTGCCAGCAGAGTCCCTAGCGACTCCTCTGGAAACACCATATATTTT. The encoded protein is CASRVPSDSSGNTIYF.

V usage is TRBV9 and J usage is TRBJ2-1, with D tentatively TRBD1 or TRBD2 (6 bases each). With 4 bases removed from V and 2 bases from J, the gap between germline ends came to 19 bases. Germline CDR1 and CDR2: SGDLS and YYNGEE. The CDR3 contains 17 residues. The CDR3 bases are TGTGCCAGCAGCCCTCTCTCCCGCCGGGGGCCCTACAATGAGCAGTTCTTC. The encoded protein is CASSPLSRRGPYNEQFF. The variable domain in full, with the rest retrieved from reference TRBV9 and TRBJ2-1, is DSGVTQTPKHLITATGQRVTLRCSPRSGDLSVYWYQQSLDQGLQFLIQYYNGEERAKGNILERFSAQQFPDLHSELNLSSLELGDSALYFCASSPLSRRGPYNEQFFGPGTRLTVL.

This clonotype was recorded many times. The CDR3 protein is CASSSGTGRSYNEQFF. The CDR3 nucleotides are TGTGCCAGCAGTTCTGGGACAGGCCGCTCCTACAATGAGCAGTTCTTC. The chain has TRBV12-3 or TRBV12-4 and TRBJ2-1, with 8 positions matching TRBD1. There are 16 residues in the CDR3. V lost 4 bases to trimming and J lost 0 bases; unmatched junction nucleotides: 5.

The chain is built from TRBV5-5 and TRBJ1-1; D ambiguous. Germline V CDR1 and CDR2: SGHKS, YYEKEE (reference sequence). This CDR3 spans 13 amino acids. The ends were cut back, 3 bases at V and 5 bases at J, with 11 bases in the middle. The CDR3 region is CASSSFFWTEAFF. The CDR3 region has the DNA TGTGCCAGCAGCTCCTTTTTTTGGACTGAAGCTTTCTTT.